Each of the 27 T cell receptor beta chains below was sequenced from the same sample in a study of post-analysis software for immune sequencing data. The antigens these receptors bind are not known. General observations from the study: A few TRBV segments were significantly more frequent in patients than in controls. TRBV5-6, TRBV5-1 and TRBV20-1 were among these segments.

Unique molecular identifiers were carried by the TCR beta cDNA libraries. Via MiXCR, TCRdb re-called the PCR reads, giving one row per CDR3 protein. Among 400,000 to 500,000 distinct CDR3 sequences, roughly 40% were seen once, and the ten largest hold less than 8%. Sequencing was carried out using blood. These receptors all come from a girl aged 2-10 years with multiple sclerosis.

The genes are TRBV4-2 and TRBJ2-5, with D possibly matching TRBD2 (5 bases). Trimming shortened V by 2 bases and J by 4 bases, and 11 bases separated the two germline ends. This CDR3 contains 14 residues. Germline V gene data show CDR1 as LGHNA and CDR2 as YNFKEQ. The CDR3 DNA sequence: TGTGCCAGCAGCCAACCGGGCGAGGGAGAGACCCAGTACTTC. It yields the protein CASSQPGEGETQYF.

This clonotype was seen only a few times. The chain is built from TRBV6-6 and TRBJ2-5; TRBD2 matches 11 bases. This CDR3 has 15 amino acids. Germline V gene lookup returns CDR1 MNHNY and CDR2 SVGAGI (reference sequence). V gave up 5 bases and J gave up 3 bases; unmatched junction bases: 5. The CDR3 coding sequence is TGTGCCAGCAGTACAGGGACTAGCGGCGAAGAGACCCAGTACTTC. Residues: CASSTGTSGEETQYF.

This clonotype was counted only a few times. The chain uses TRBV5-1 and TRBJ2-7, with a tentative D call TRBD2 (6 bases). V lost 6 bases, J lost 2 bases, and 15 bases lay in between. The germline V gene encodes CDR1 SGHRS and CDR2 YFSETQ. CDR3 length: 14 residues. The DNA of the CDR3 is TGCGCCAGCACGACGGGCGGGGATACCTACGAGCAGTACTTC. Its protein is CASTTGGDTYEQYF. Variable domain in full (rest from reference TRBV5-1 and TRBJ2-7): KAGVTQTPRYLIKTRGQQVTLSCSPISGHRSVSWYQQTPGQGLQFLFEYFSETQRNKGNFPGRFSGRQFSNSRSEMNVSTLELGDSALYLCASTTGGDTYEQYFGPGTRLTVT.

V usage is TRBV4-1 and J usage is TRBJ2-7, with D maybe TRBD1 (6 bases). Trimming took off 4 bases at V and 3 bases at J, with 10 bases between the two ends. The germline V gene encodes CDR1 MGHRA and CDR2 YSYEKL. The CDR3 runs to 13 residues. As DNA, the CDR3 is TGCGCCAGCAGCCGGAGACAGGACTACGAGCAGTACTTC. It yields the protein CASSRRQDYEQYF.

The rearrangement joins TRBV6-5 to TRBJ2-1, with 9 bases that match TRBD2. The CDR3 loop spans 20 amino acids. Trimming removed 0 bases from V and 0 bases from J; junction bases left unmatched: 12. Looked up from germline, CDR1 is MNHEY and CDR2 is SVGAGI. The CDR3 protein is CASSYSVGLAGPNSYNEQFF. CDR3 DNA: TGTGCCAGCAGTTACTCGGTAGGGCTAGCGGGGCCGAACTCCTACAATGAGCAGTTCTTC.

This clonotype was seen a handful of times. The chain recombines TRBV15 with TRBJ2-1; D possibly matches TRBD1 or TRBD2 (5 bases each). The CDR3 runs to 17 residues. The germline V gene has CDR1 LNHNV and CDR2 YYDKDF (reference sequence). Deletions cut 0 bases from V and 6 bases from J, with 18 bases between. In nucleotides, the CDR3 is TGTGCCACCAGCAGAGAACAGGCAGGGAGTATGGGCAATGAGCAGTTCTTC. Translation: CATSREQAGSMGNEQFF.

This clonotype was counted a few times. The V call is TRBV7-6, the J call TRBJ1-2; a possible D gene is TRBD1 (6 bases). Trimming stripped 1 base from V and 5 bases from J, with 11 bases between. Germline V gene sequence: CDR1 SGHVS, CDR2 FNYEAQ. CDR3 size: 14 residues. The CDR3 spells CASSLGPQGYGYTF. The DNA of the CDR3 is TGTGCCAGCAGCTTAGGACCCCAGGGGTATGGCTACACCTTC.

A few counts support this clonotype. V gene TRBV5-1 combines with J gene TRBJ2-7, with 7 nucleotides matching TRBD1. The CDR3 consists of 15 residues. The J segment lost 2 bases and the V segment lost 0 bases, leaving 5 bases of the junction unmatched. The germline CDR1 and CDR2 sequences are SGHRS and YFSETQ. CDR3 loop: CASSLEVGGPYEQYF. The CDR3 DNA sequence: TGCGCCAGCAGCTTGGAGGTAGGGGGCCCCTACGAGCAGTACTTC.

The chain is built from TRBV7-8 and TRBJ1-5; 9 positions match TRBD1. The ends lost 3 bases at V and 4 bases at J; junction bases unmatched: 4. The germline CDR1 and CDR2 sequences are SGHVS and FQNEAQ. The CDR3 runs to 15 residues. The CDR3 DNA reads as TGTGCCAGCAGCTTTACAGGGGGCCTAAATCAGCCCCAGCATTTT. As protein: CASSFTGGLNQPQHF.

The rearrangement uses TRBV9 and TRBJ2-4, with a tentative D call TRBD2 (6 bases). CDR1 and CDR2 from the germline V gene are SGDLS and YYNGEE. Trimming pared 0 bases from V and 0 bases from J, leaving 10 bases between. The CDR3 runs 16 residues. CDR3 in amino acids: CASSVDAAGAKNIQYF. The CDR3, as DNA: TGTGCCAGCAGCGTAGATGCAGCGGGAGCCAAAAACATTCAGTACTTC.

This clonotype was counted only a few times. A much larger clone lies one base from this, so it may be a read error. This chain connects TRBV7-2 to TRBJ2-7; D could derive from TRBD1 or TRBD2 (5 bases each). The J call may be mistaken, given a closer DNA end match to TRBJ2-5. Germline lookup yields CDR1 SGHTA and CDR2 FQGNSA. CDR3 length: 14 amino acids. This CDR3 reads CVSSLGGGRETQYF. DNA for the CDR3: TGTGTCAGCAGCTTAGGTGGGGGAAGGGAGACCCAGTACTTC.

This clonotype was observed a handful of times. The V and J genes are TRBV6-1 and TRBJ1-5, with 8 bases identical to TRBD1. This CDR3 contains 15 residues. The V segment lost 4 bases and the J segment 9 bases; nucleotides outside the gene matches: 11. Germline V lookup: CDR1 MNHNS, CDR2 SASEGT. In DNA, the CDR3 is TGTGCCAGCAGTGTAGACAGGGGAGGCGATCGGCCCCAGCATTTT. Translation gives CASSVDRGGDRPQHF.

This clonotype was seen only once. This sequence joins TRBV27 and TRBJ2-5; maybe TRBD1 (6 bases). V dropped 3 bases and J dropped 5 bases, with 13 bases sitting between them. The CDR3 runs to 14 residues. Looked up from germline, CDR1 is MNHEY and CDR2 is SMNVEV (reference sequence). The CDR3 protein is CASSFLGALETQYF. In DNA form, the CDR3 reads TGTGCCAGCAGTTTTTTGGGGGCTCTGGAGACCCAGTACTTC.

In this sample, this clonotype turned up a few times. The V and J genes are TRBV20-1 and TRBJ1-2; weak D call: TRBD1 (5 bases). This CDR3 contains 13 residues. Per the germline V gene, CDR1 is DFQATT and CDR2 is SNEGSKA (reference sequence). V lost 3 bases to trimming and J lost 2 bases, with 10 bases between them. The CDR3, as DNA: TGCAGTGCTAGCGAACAGGCAAACTATGGCTACACCTTC. Translated: CSASEQANYGYTF.

This clonotype has a count of ten or more. The rearrangement links TRBV12-3 or TRBV12-4 to TRBJ2-7; D possibly corresponds to TRBD1 (5 bases). This CDR3 spans 13 amino acids. Deletions cut 2 bases from V and 3 bases from J, with 8 bases between. CDR3 sequence reads: CASSLTRVYEQYF. The CDR3 nucleotides are TGTGCCAGCAGTTTAACCAGGGTCTACGAGCAGTACTTC.

The rearrangement joins TRBV14 to TRBJ1-2; 7 bases are a match to TRBD1. Germline CDR1 reads SGHDN; CDR2 reads FVKESK. V was clipped by 4 bases and J by 0 bases; unmatched bases: 8. The CDR3 runs to 16 residues. The CDR3 bases are TGTGCCAGCAGCCGCGCCGGGGGACAGACTAACTATGGCTACACCTTC. It is translated as CASSRAGGQTNYGYTF.

This chain connects TRBV6-6 to TRBJ2-3; 11 bases line up with TRBD2. V was clipped by 6 bases and J by 4 bases; unmatched bases: 9. Germline V gene sequence: CDR1 MNHNY, CDR2 SVGAGI (reference sequence). The CDR3 covers 16 residues. The CDR3 sequence: CASRGTLAGGADTQYF. The DNA of the CDR3 is TGTGCCAGCAGGGGCACCTTAGCGGGAGGGGCAGATACGCAGTATTTT.

In its sample, this clonotype was seen a few times. The V and J genes are TRBV29-1 and TRBJ2-1; D unclear. The CDR3 sequence is 11 residues long. CDR1 is SQVTM, CDR2 ANQGSEA, per germline. V was clipped by 5 bases and J by 6 bases, with 8 bases between them. As DNA, the CDR3 is TGCAGCGTTCGACTCTCCAATGAGCAGTTCTTC. This encodes CSVRLSNEQFF.

This clonotype was counted a few times. One junction end disagrees with the germline gene, perhaps due to a read error. The chain links TRBV7-3 to TRBJ2-2; 7 bases agree with TRBD1. There are 15 residues in the CDR3. The germline CDR1 and CDR2 sequences are SGHTA and FQGTGA. CDR3: CASSQTGPNTGELFF. The CDR3 DNA reads as TGTGCCAGCAGCCAGACAGGGCCCAACACTGGGGAGCTGTTTTTT.

Concerning this clonotype itself: One base away lies a much larger clone, so this may be a sequencing read error. This sequence joins TRBV12-5 and TRBJ2-1; the D is unclear. CDR1 and CDR2 (germline): LGHNT, FRNRAP. The CDR3 covers 10 residues. Here the CDR3 reads CASEPNERFF. In DNA, the CDR3 is TGTGCTAGTGAGCCCAATGAGCGGTTCTTC.

This clonotype was observed a few times. In DNA form, the CDR3 reads TGCGCCAGCAGCTCAATCCCGGGATACGAGCAGTACTTC. Translating gives CASSSIPGYEQYF. The chain couples TRBV5-1 to TRBJ2-7; TRBD2 might be the D (5 bases). Per germline, CDR1 SGHRS and CDR2 YFSETQ. The ends were cut back, 3 bases at V and 4 bases at J, with 11 bases in the middle. The CDR3 covers 13 residues.

This clonotype was seen a few times. This chain uses TRBV20-1 with TRBJ2-5; TRBD2 aligns across 9 bases. This CDR3 has 14 residues. Trimming took 2 bases from V and 5 from J; bases not matched to a gene: 6. Germline CDR1 DFQATT, CDR2 SNEGSKA (reference sequence). The CDR3 DNA sequence: TGCAGTGCTAGACCGTTAGCGGGAGCGGAGACCCAGTACTTC. It encodes CSARPLAGAETQYF.

The chain has TRBV12-3 or TRBV12-4 and TRBJ1-2, with D tentatively TRBD1 (6 bases). The V gene lost 5 bases and the J gene lost 8 bases, with 18 bases spanning the gap. The CDR3 sequence is 14 residues long. In DNA form, the CDR3 reads TGTGCCAGCAGTCAGACAGGAACCCCCGTGGGCTACACCTTC. This codes for CASSQTGTPVGYTF.

About this clonotype: One junction end disagrees with the germline gene, perhaps due to a read error. The V gene is TRBV11-2, the J gene TRBJ2-4; no firm D call. Matching the DNA end better, TRBJ2-7 makes the J call doubtful. This CDR3 is built from 15 residues. CDR1 is SGHAT and CDR2 is FQNNGV in the germline V gene. CDR3 loop: CASSVEPTRFYEQYF. CDR3 DNA: TGTGCCAGCAGCGTAGAGCCCACAAGATTCTACGAGCAGTACTTC.

This clonotype occurred a few times. CDR3 DNA sequence: TGCGCCAGCAGCGGGACTAGCGGATACAATGAGCAGTTCTTC. Its protein is CASSGTSGYNEQFF. The V gene is TRBV10-2, the J gene TRBJ2-1, with 11 bases matching TRBD2. CDR1 is WSHSY, CDR2 SAAADI, per germline. The CDR3 runs 14 residues. The ends lost 6 bases at V and 4 bases at J; junction bases unmatched: 2.

The sample holds a few counts of this clonotype. J is TRBJ1-6 and V is TRBV6-5; 7 bases align to TRBD1. Germline loops: CDR1 MNHEY, CDR2 SVGAGI. V shed 2 bases, J shed 9 bases, and the junction held 10 bases outside the gene matches. The CDR3 runs 16 residues. The CDR3 region has the DNA TGTGCCAGCAGTTACCCACGGACAGGACCTCCTTCACCCCTCCACTTT. It codes for CASSYPRTGPPSPLHF.

Ten or more counts support this clonotype. The chain combines TRBV29-1 with TRBJ2-5, with 8 bases identical to TRBD1. The V segment lost 3 bases and the J segment 4 bases; nucleotides outside the gene matches: 7. The CDR3 runs to 14 residues. Per germline, CDR1 SQVTM and CDR2 ANQGSEA. CDR3 in amino acids: CSVDTSGGRETQYF. CDR3 sequence (DNA): TGCAGCGTTGATACCTCAGGGGGCCGAGAGACCCAGTACTTC. The full variable domain, completed using reference TRBV29-1 and TRBJ2-5, is SAVISQKPSRDICQRGTSLTIQCQVDSQVTMMFWYRQQPGQSLTLIATANQGSEATYESGFVIDKFPISRPNLTFSTLTVSNMSPEDSSIYLCSVDTSGGRETQYFGPGTRLLVL.